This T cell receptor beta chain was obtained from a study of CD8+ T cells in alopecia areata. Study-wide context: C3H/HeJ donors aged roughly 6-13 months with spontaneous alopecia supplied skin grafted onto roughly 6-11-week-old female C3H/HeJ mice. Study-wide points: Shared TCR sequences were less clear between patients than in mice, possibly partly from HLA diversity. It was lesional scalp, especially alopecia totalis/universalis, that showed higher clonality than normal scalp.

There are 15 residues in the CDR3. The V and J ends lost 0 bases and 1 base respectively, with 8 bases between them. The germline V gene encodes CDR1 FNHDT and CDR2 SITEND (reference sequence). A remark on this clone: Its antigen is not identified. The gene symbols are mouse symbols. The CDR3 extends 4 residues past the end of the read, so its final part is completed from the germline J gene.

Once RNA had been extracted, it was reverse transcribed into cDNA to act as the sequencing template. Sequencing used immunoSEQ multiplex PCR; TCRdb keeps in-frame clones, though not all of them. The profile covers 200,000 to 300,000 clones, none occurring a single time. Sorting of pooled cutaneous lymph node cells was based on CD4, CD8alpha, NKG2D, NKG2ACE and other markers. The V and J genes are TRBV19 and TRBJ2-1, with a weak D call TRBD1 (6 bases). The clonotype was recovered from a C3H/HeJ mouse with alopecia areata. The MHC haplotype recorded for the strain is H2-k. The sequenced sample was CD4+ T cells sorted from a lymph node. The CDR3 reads CASSIAGANYAEQFF. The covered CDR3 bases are TGTGCCAGCAGTATAGCAGGGGCGAACTATGCT.